This is a list of T cell receptor beta chains from one sample in a study of blood T cell repertoires in COVID-19. Assay: immunoSEQ multiplex PCR; the TCRdb copy retains only in-frame clones and omits some. The sample has tens of thousands of clones, about 90% seen once; the top ten hold roughly 15%. The sequenced sample consisted of peripheral blood. The receptors here all came from a human donor in a cohort sampled during active COVID-19. Both conserved end residues are part of each CDR3. Clone size is given for some rows only: seen once, a few or many times, or a class if the clone is expanded.

abundance	v_gene	CDR3aa
few	TRBV2	CASSEAGGVRQPQHF
NA	TRBV28	CASSLGGAGTDTQYF
NA	TRBV19	CASRPPGTGLNNEQFF
NA	TRBV11-1	CASSELVGYNEQFF
NA	TRBV7-9	CASSLYGGGRSSYNEQFF
NA	TRBV7-9	CASSIGDRGYEQYF
NA	TRBV7-2	CASSLDRGQPQHF
NA	TRBV3-1/TRBV3-2	CASSPAGRVQGYTF
NA	TRBV11-3	CASSFGATPGKGCGYTF
NA	TRBV6-5	CASGGTGGRYEQYF
NA	TRBV7-2	CASSLSGQFEQYF
NA	TRBV7-9	CASSFGREADTQYF
NA	TRBV2	CASDKQGYNEQFF
few	TRBV6-2/TRBV6-3	CASSYGGQTEAFF
once	TRBV29-1	CSVEDQVGVEQYF
few	TRBV2	CASIRGQGVNSPLHF
NA	TRBV3-1/TRBV3-2	CASSQVGLVVLTF
NA	TRBV5-6	CASSLLLGNEQFF
NA	TRBV19	CASSISGRGQTEAFF
NA	TRBV2	CASKGQGIIAEAFF
NA	TRBV11-2	CASSSWDRNTEAFF
NA	TRBV24-1	CATSTGNYGYTF
NA	TRBV5-1	CASSTRGAGGNEKLFF
NA	TRBV28	CASSSLLGSTRGLNIQYF
few	TRBV28	CASSSTRTSRGGRDTQYF
few	TRBV6-5	CASSKGQEGWETQYF